This T cell receptor (beta chain) was retrieved from a study of shared clonotypes between healthy human individuals. On this clone itself: Its antigen is not known.

Notes on the study in general: Larger richness was generally estimated for naive than memory subsets.

There are 14 residues in the CDR3. The V gene's germline CDR1 is MNHNS and CDR2 SASEGT. V gave up 1 base and J gave up 12 bases, with 16 bases separating them. For each subset, genomic DNA was distributed in equal portions over several immunoSEQ plates. Sequenced by immunoSEQ multiplex PCR; TCRdb stores in-frame clones only, minus some. The sample consists of roughly 1 million clones, approximately 72% of them appearing once. Sequencing was performed on memory CD4+ T cells sorted from blood. Sample subset: CD45RA-negative fraction. The origin of this receptor is a man younger than 35 in good health. This chain connects TRBV6-1 to TRBJ2-4; a possible D gene is TRBD1 (6 bases). CDR3 loop: CASSEEWGGGNQYF. The CDR3 DNA reads TGTGCCAGCAGTGAAGAATGGGGTGGGGGCAATCAGTACTTC.